This T cell receptor beta chain was observed in a study of blood T cell repertoires in COVID-19. For the study at large: The United States, Italy and Spain supplied acute and convalescent COVID-19 samples. In each case, the material was cDNA or gDNA derived from T cells, B-cell-depleted T cells, or PBMCs.

The CDR3 loop spans 14 amino acids. V lost 3 bases and J lost 7, with 11 bases in between. Germline V CDR1 and CDR2: SGHRS, YFSETQ. This clone was seen more than once but under ten times. Authors' analysis steps: Cell counts per sample came from amplifying reference gene primers. Here immunoSEQ multiplex PCR was the method, and the copy in TCRdb shows in-frame clones only, minus some. Clonal size and the V and J genes are those of that table, whereas D and trimming came from the DNA. Among thousands of clones listed, about 89% were seen once. Sequences were obtained from peripheral blood. The V gene is TRBV5-1, the J gene TRBJ1-6; D is unclear. The sequence came from a man between 70 and 80 years old with active COVID-19. This CDR3 is CASSSGEGNSPLHF. As DNA, the CDR3 is TGCGCCAGCAGCTCCGGAGAGGGAAATTCACCCCTCCACTTT.